This T cell receptor beta chain was obtained from a study of CD8+ T cells in alopecia areata. About the study: Tofacitinib therapy took 6 to 18 months; 6 months off drug came after.

Germline V gene lookup returns CDR1 SQVTM and CDR2 ANQGSEA. This CDR3 is 10 amino acids long. The germline V and J ends were trimmed by 6 bases and 9 bases, with 9 bases remaining between them. Comment on this clone: Its antigen is currently unknown.

Study-level findings and limits: Lesional tissue from the scalp (especially in alopecia totalis/universalis) showed higher clonality than normal scalp.

Following extraction, RNA underwent reverse transcription to cDNA, which served as the sequencing template. Sequenced by immunoSEQ multiplex PCR; TCRdb stores in-frame clones only, minus some. The sample has roughly 200,000 clones; over 55% are singletons. The V and J genes are TRBV29-1 and TRBJ2-1; D not certain. The sequences come from CD4+ T cells sorted from blood, collected at week 0. This sequence was found in a human donor with alopecia areata. The CDR3 DNA sequence: TGCAGCGTCGCCGGGCCTGAGCAGTTCTTC. The encoded protein is CSVAGPEQFF.